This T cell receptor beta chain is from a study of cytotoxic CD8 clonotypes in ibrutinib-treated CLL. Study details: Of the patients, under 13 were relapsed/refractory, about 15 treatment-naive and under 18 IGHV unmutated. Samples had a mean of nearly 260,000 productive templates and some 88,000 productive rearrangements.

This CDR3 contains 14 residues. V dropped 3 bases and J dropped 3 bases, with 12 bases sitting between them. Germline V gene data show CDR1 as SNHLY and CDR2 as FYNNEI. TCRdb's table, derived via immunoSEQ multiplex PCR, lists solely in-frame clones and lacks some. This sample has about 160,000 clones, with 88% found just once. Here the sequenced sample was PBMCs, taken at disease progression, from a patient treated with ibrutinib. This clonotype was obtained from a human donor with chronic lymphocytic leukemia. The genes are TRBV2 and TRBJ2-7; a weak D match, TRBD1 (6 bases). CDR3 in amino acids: CASSEGTGYYEQYF. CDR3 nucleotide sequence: TGTGCCAGCAGTGAGGGCACAGGGTACTACGAGCAGTACTTC. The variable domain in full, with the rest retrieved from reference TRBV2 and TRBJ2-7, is EPEVTQTPSHQVTQMGQEVILRCVPISNHLYFYWYRQILGQKVEFLVSFYNNEISEKSEIFDDQFSVERPDGSNFTLKIRSTKLEDSAMYFCASSEGTGYYEQYFGPGTRLTVT.